Reported below is one T cell receptor beta chain. Antigen unknown. The data derive from a study of blood T cells in healthy people across ages. Sample-barcoded 5' priming and a J-beta primer mix drove a second PCR of roughly 6 to 12 cycles. In TCRdb, the 5' RACE reads were re-called with MiXCR into one record per CDR3 protein. Of roughly 1,800,000 distinct CDR3 sequences in the sample, about 50% are singletons; the top ten hold over 2%. Study-level findings and limits: It was the long-lived donors that had more naive CD4+ cells and higher diversity than aged donors. A strong correlation was found between TCR beta diversity and the percentage of naive T cells.

Germline V lookup: CDR1 MNHEY, CDR2 SVGEGT. The CDR3 sequence is 11 residues long. Trimming shortened V by 8 bases and J by 9 bases, and 11 bases separated the two germline ends. This chain uses TRBV6-2 or TRBV6-3 with TRBJ2-1; the D gene is possibly TRBD1 (5 bases). The sequenced sample consisted of blood. This clonotype was obtained from a woman aged 35 to 49 in good health. The CDR3 region is CASSAGFEQFF. The CDR3 DNA follows: TGTGCCAGCTCGGCAGGGTTTGAGCAGTTCTTC.